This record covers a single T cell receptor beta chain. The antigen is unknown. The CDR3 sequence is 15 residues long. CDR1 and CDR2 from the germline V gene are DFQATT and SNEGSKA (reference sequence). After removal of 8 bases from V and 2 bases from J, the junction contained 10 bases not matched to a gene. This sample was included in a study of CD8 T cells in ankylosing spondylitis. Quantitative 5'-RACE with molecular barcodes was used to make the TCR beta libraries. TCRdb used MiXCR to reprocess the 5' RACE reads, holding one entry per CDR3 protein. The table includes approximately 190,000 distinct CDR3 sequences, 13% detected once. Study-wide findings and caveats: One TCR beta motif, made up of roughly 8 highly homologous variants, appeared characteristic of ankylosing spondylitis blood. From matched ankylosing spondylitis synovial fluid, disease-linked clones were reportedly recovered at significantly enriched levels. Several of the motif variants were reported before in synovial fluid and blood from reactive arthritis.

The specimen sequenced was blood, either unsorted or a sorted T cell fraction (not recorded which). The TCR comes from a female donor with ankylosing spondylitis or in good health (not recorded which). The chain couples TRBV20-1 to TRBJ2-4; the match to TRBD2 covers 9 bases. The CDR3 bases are TGCAGTTCCAGTTGGCGGGAGGGGCCCAAAAACATTCAGTACTTC. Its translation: CSSSWREGPKNIQYF.